This T cell receptor beta chain was obtained from a study of prognosis after radiotherapy for stage I lung cancer (dated by TCRdb to the early 2020s). Regarding the complete study: Between early 2018 and January 2019, around 19 stage I NSCLC patients were enrolled in Nanjing, China. The cohort comprised 10 to 15 men and several women with a median age of almost 75 years, ranging from roughly 53 to 84 years. About twelve patients had adenocarcinoma and roughly 7 had squamous cell carcinoma as the tumor histology. The study profiled peripheral blood TCR beta repertoires from stage I NSCLC patients before and after stereotactic body radiotherapy and related them to distant failure. SBRT was not combined with any concurrent therapy in any patient. A total of about 38 blood samples from approximately 19 patients were sequenced, with one sample obtained before and one obtained after SBRT for each patient. About 20% of the 19 patients developed distant metastases after SBRT, at a median of around seven months; the other 15 showed no significant progression. All patients were regarded as medically inoperable, because of comorbidities in about a dozen patients and refusal of surgery in 6 to 8 patients. SBRT was delivered in 3 to 5 fractions with a biologically effective dose of at least 100 Gy, and image-guided IMRT or VMAT was used for delivery. Patients with newly diagnosed primary stage I lung tumors numbered some 14, with 4 or 5 others having oligometastatic NSCLC after surgical resection of the primary tumor.

Two rounds of multiplex PCR were performed to amplify the TCR beta CDR3 region from genomic DNA. The first PCR round used primers specific to each TRBV and TRBJ gene, and the primer sequences were filed in Chinese patent CN105087789A. The second PCR round used universal primers. The Roche High Pure PCR Template Preparation Kit was used to extract genomic DNA from frozen PBMCs. The libraries underwent paired-end sequencing with 151 bp reads on an Illumina HiSeq 3000. On the study's bioinformatics: CutAdapt was used to remove raw reads lacking the multiplex PCR primer sequences. Using PEAR, the high-quality paired reads were merged into contigs. MiXCR assigned TRB V, D and J gene segments to each contig by aligning to reference sequences. CDR3 sequences were clustered by base quality and sequence similarity to remove sequencing errors. Diversity was measured as Shannon entropy normalized by the natural log of productive TCR sequence number. One minus Shannon entropy divided by the natural log of the number of unique clonotypes was used as the definition of clonality. Progression-free survival cut-offs for repertoire metrics were chosen using the Youden index of ROC curves, with analyses run in R 3.5.3. TCRdb itself trimmed the public reads at Q25 with fastp, ran MiXCR and retained productive beta chains. One record per CDR3 amino acid sequence lists the most common genes and DNA. In this record, the V and J calls reflect TCRdb's handling and not the investigators' own analysis. The sample has some 15,000 distinct CDR3 sequences on record, about a quarter of them singletons. The ten top clones hold roughly a tenth of the sample.

No patient had a history of other malignancies or prior chemotherapy or radiotherapy, and all had node-negative disease on CT and PET/CT. At each of two time points, roughly 6.5 milliliters of peripheral venous blood were collected in EDTA tubes. Ficoll-Paque Plus density-gradient centrifugation was used to isolate PBMCs. Right after collection, samples were placed at -80 degrees C and kept there until analysis. This clonotype was recorded at least ten times. Its binding antigen is unknown. No base qualities exist here, and no much larger clone lies one base off it. V gives up 5 bases and J gives up 5 bases, and the segment between their germline ends measures 12 bases. Including the terminal cysteine and phenylalanine, the CDR3 comprises 13 residues. The read is trimmed to its CDR3 DNA, 39 bases read in frame from base 1. From a lookup of the germline V gene (reference sequence), CDR1 and CDR2 are GTSNPN and SVGIG.

General findings and caveats noted by the study authors: The small cohort and short follow-up limited the study, so independent validation of the findings is needed. Unique TCR clone counts fell after SBRT (median 10,088 before versus roughly 6,200 after; Wilcoxon paired P=0.011). Differences in TRBV and TRBJ usage frequencies by metastasis status were reportedly observed in two V genes at baseline and in several V and two J genes after SBRT. Post-SBRT Shannon entropy and its change from baseline were lower in patients who developed distant metastases; baseline Shannon entropy was not associated with metastases. No adjustment for multiple comparisons was applied to any of the reported P values. No determination of tumor specificity was made for expanded TCR clones.

The rearrangement combines TRBV30 with TRBJ1-4; tentative D gene TRBD1, with 5 bases matching. Sequences were derived from PBMCs, sampled before or after stereotactic body radiation therapy (not recorded which). The clonotype originates from a donor over 45 with non-small cell lung cancer. The CDR3 region has the sequence CAWDGRGNEKLFF. The bases are TGTGCCTGGGACGGACGGGGGAATGAAAAACTGTTTTTT.